The T cell receptor (beta chain) under discussion was sequenced for a study of shared clonotypes between healthy human individuals. In the study overall: Contributing individuals were a couple of females and a few males aged 18 to 49.

TCRdb's table, derived via immunoSEQ multiplex PCR, lists solely in-frame clones and lacks some. The sample comprises approximately 530,000 clones, approximately 95% of which are singletons, and 0.05% to 0.07% rests with the top ten. Input material: naive CD4+ T cells sorted from blood. Subset specified: CD45RA+ positively selected. This receptor was taken from a woman between 25 and 40 years old in good health.

In DNA form, the CDR3 reads TGTGCCAGCAGCCCAGGACAGGGGTTTTTGCATGAGCAGTTCTTC. It specifies CASSPGQGFLHEQFF. The J gene is TRBJ2-1, the V gene TRBV7-9; 9 bases map to TRBD1. With 5 bases clipped from V and 8 bases from J, the junction kept 10 bases outside the gene matches. The CDR3 is 15 amino acids. Looked up from germline, CDR1 is SEHNR and CDR2 is FQNEAQ (reference sequence). Full variable domain (remainder filled in from reference TRBV7-9 and TRBJ2-1): DTGVSQNPRHKITKRGQNVTFRCDPISEHNRLYWYRQTLGQGPEFLTYFQNEAQLEKSRLLSDRFSAERPKGSFSTLEIQRTEQGDSAMYLCASSPGQGFLHEQFFGPGTRLTVL.